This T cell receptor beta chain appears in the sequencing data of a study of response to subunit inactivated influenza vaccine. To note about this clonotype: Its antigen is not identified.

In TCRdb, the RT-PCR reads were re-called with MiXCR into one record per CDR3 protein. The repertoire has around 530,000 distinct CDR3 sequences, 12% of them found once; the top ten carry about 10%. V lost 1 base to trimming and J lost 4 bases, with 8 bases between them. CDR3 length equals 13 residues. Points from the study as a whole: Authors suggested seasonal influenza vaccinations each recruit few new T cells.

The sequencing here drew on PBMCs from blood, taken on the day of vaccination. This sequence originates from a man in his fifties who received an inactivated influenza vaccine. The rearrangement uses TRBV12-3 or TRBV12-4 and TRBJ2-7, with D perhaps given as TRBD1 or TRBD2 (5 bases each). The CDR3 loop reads CASSLDRRYEQYF. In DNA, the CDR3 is TGTGCCAGCAGTTTAGACAGGAGGTACGAGCAGTACTTC.